These 20 T cell receptor beta chains were sequenced from one sample in a study of shared clonotypes between healthy human individuals. Here immunoSEQ multiplex PCR was the method, and the copy in TCRdb shows in-frame clones only, minus some. The sample includes about 2.4 million clones, 80% to 95% seen only once; the top ten take roughly 0.36%. What was sequenced was naive CD4+ T cells from PBMCs. Subset reported: CD45RA+ positively selected. These receptors were collected from a man aged 18 to 35 in good health. Some clones in this sample may be carry-over from other donors' samples.

The J gene is TRBJ2-5, the V gene TRBV30, with D possibly being TRBD2 (5 bases). The CDR3 covers 13 residues. In germline, CDR1 is GTSNPN, CDR2 SVGIG (reference sequence). Deletions cut 0 bases from V and 11 bases from J, with 16 bases between. CDR3 DNA sequence: TGTGCCTGGAGTGTATCCTCGGGAAGAGAGCAGTACTTC. Its translation is CAWSVSSGREQYF.

The gene calls are TRBV5-8 and TRBJ2-7; no clear D gene. The CDR3 is 12 residues long. CDR1 and CDR2 from the germline V gene are SGHTS and YDEGEE. Trimming shortened V by 2 bases and J by 2 bases, and 5 bases separated the two germline ends. The CDR3 sequence is CASSLTTYEQYF. CDR3 nucleotide sequence: TGTGCCAGCAGCTTAACGACCTACGAGCAGTACTTC. The full variable domain, with the rest looked up from reference TRBV5-8 and TRBJ2-7, is EAGVTQSPTHLIKTRGQQATLRCSPISGHTSVYWYQQALGLGLQFLLWYDEGEERNRGNFPPRFSGRQFPNYSSELNVNALELEDSALYLCASSLTTYEQYFGPGTRLTVT.

The gene calls are TRBV5-4 and TRBJ1-2; no clear D. The CDR3 has 16 residues. Trimming shortened V by 0 bases and J by 8 bases, and 20 bases separated the two germline ends. Germline values: CDR1 SGHNT, CDR2 YYREEE (reference sequence). The DNA of the CDR3 is TGTGCCAGCAGCTTGGGAGTCGGCTCACGTGAAGAGGGCTACACCTTC. This translates into CASSLGVGSREEGYTF. The full variable domain, rest sourced from reference TRBV5-4 and TRBJ1-2, is ETGVTQSPTHLIKTRGQQVTLRCSSQSGHNTVSWYQQALGQGPQFIFQYYREEENGRGNFPPRFSGLQFPNYSSELNVNALELDDSALYLCASSLGVGSREEGYTFGSGTRLTVV.

This chain joins TRBV11-2 and TRBJ1-1; 7 nucleotides align to TRBD1. The germline gives CDR1 SGHAT, CDR2 FQNNGV. V shed 3 bases, J shed 7 bases, and the junction held 8 bases outside the gene matches. There are 14 residues in the CDR3. The CDR3 nucleotides are TGTGCCAGCAGCTTTACCAGGGGGACCGTTGAAGCTTTCTTT. Protein: CASSFTRGTVEAFF. Complete variable domain (other parts from reference TRBV11-2 and TRBJ1-1): EAGVAQSPRYKIIEKRQSVAFWCNPISGHATLYWYQQILGQGPKLLIQFQNNGVVDDSQLPKDRFSAERLKGVDSTLKIQPAKLEDSAVYLCASSFTRGTVEAFFGQGTRLTVV.

The rearrangement joins TRBV6-1 to TRBJ1-5; D is ambiguous. The CDR3 is 17 amino acids. The V end lost 0 bases, the J end lost 2 bases, and 14 bases lay between the germline ends. Germline V gives CDR1 MNHNS, CDR2 SASEGT. CDR3 nucleotide sequence: TGTGCCAGCAGTGAAGCGAGAAATTGGGGAGGCAATCAGCCCCAGCATTTT. This codes for CASSEARNWGGNQPQHF.

This chain connects TRBV25-1 to TRBJ2-7; D is possibly TRBD1 (5 bases). This CDR3 has 14 residues. Germline loops: CDR1 MGHDK, CDR2 SYGVNS. V gave up 5 bases and J gave up 2 bases, with 13 bases separating them. CDR3 DNA sequence: TGTGCCAGCAGTCGGGCAGGGTTGCCCTACGAGCAGTACTTC. Protein product: CASSRAGLPYEQYF.

V usage is TRBV6-4 and J usage is TRBJ2-3; D unresolved. V lost 0 bases to trimming and J lost 9 bases, with 10 bases between them. CDR3 length: 13 residues. CDR1 is MRHNA and CDR2 is SNTAGT in the germline V gene. CDR3: CASSDSSEHTQYF. CDR3 nucleotides: TGTGCCAGCAGTGACTCTTCAGAACACACGCAGTATTTT.

The rearrangement links TRBV6-1 to TRBJ1-4; tentatively, D is TRBD1 (5 bases). This CDR3 has 16 amino acids. Per germline, CDR1 MNHNS and CDR2 SASEGT. V lost 4 bases and J 6 bases, leaving 18 bases between the germline ends. The CDR3 is CASSVRTGTEDEKLFF. The CDR3 coding sequence is TGTGCCAGCAGTGTCAGGACTGGGACGGAGGATGAAAAACTGTTTTTT.

The chain employs TRBV19 and TRBJ2-1, with D tentatively TRBD2 (6 bases). V was shortened by 1 base and J by 3 bases, with 10 bases between the two germline ends. This CDR3 is built from 15 residues. CDR1 and CDR2 (germline): LNHDA, SQIVND (reference sequence). CDR3 sequence (DNA): TGTGCCAGTAGTATAGGCGGAGGGGACTACAATGAGCAGTTCTTC. Amino acid sequence: CASSIGGGDYNEQFF. The complete variable domain, with remaining parts taken from reference TRBV19 and TRBJ2-1, reads DGGITQSPKYLFRKEGQNVTLSCEQNLNHDAMYWYRQDPGQGLRLIYYSQIVNDFQKGDIAEGYSVSREKKESFPLTVTSAQKNPTAFYLCASSIGGGDYNEQFFGPGTRLTVL.

The rearrangement links TRBV5-1 to TRBJ2-7; 8 bases line up with TRBD1. Germline CDR1 is SGHRS and CDR2 is YFSETQ. The CDR3 extends over 15 amino acids. V dropped 3 bases and J dropped 5; count of bases not matched to a gene: 10. The CDR3 loop reads CASSWADRVLDEQYF. In nucleotides, the CDR3 is TGCGCCAGCAGCTGGGCGGACAGGGTTTTGGACGAGCAGTACTTC.

A remark on this clone: This sample also contains other DNA sequences that code for the same CDR3. This chain uses TRBV18 with TRBJ2-7; D might be TRBD1 or TRBD2, each matching 5 bases. The CDR3 has 13 amino acids. CDR1 is KGHSH, CDR2 LQKENI, per germline. Trimming removed 6 bases from V and 0 bases from J, with 9 bases in between. The CDR3 bases are TGTGCCAGCTCGCCGGGACCCTCCTACGAGCAGTACTTC. Amino acids: CASSPGPSYEQYF.

The chain couples TRBV18 to TRBJ2-2; a possible D gene is TRBD2 (6 bases). Trimming took off 6 bases at V and 2 bases at J, with 16 bases between the two ends. The germline gives CDR1 KGHSH, CDR2 LQKENI. The CDR3 runs 16 residues. The CDR3 spells CASSSSWTTNTGELFF. As DNA, the CDR3 is TGTGCCAGCTCCTCTTCTTGGACTACAAACACCGGGGAGCTGTTTTTT.

This chain joins TRBV2 and TRBJ2-5; TRBD2 matches at 7 bases. Germline V gene lookup returns CDR1 SNHLY and CDR2 FYNNEI. This CDR3 has 16 amino acids. Trimming at V came to 3 bases and at J to 5 bases, leaving 12 bases not matched to a gene. DNA of the CDR3: TGTGCCAGCAGTGAGGAGGGCGGGAGATCGGGGGAGACCCAGTACTTC. Protein product: CASSEEGGRSGETQYF.

V and J are TRBV6-1 and TRBJ1-2; D is ambiguous. The CDR3 has 12 amino acids. The germline V gene encodes CDR1 MNHNS and CDR2 SASEGT. The germline V and J ends were trimmed by 4 bases and 4 bases, with 7 bases remaining between them. This CDR3 reads CASSGTVYGYTF. The CDR3 DNA sequence: TGTGCCAGCAGTGGGACTGTCTATGGCTACACCTTC.

The genes are TRBV6-1 and TRBJ1-3; 8 nucleotides line up with TRBD1. The CDR3 spans 17 residues. Germline trimming cut 3 bases from V and 1 base from J; bases unmatched to any gene: 8. Germline loops: CDR1 MNHNS, CDR2 SASEGT. CDR3 sequence: CASSELGRGRSGNTIYF. In DNA form, the CDR3 reads TGTGCCAGCAGTGAGCTGGGCAGGGGGCGTTCTGGAAACACCATATATTTT.

The V and J genes are TRBV2 and TRBJ1-1; D not resolved. V lost 1 base and J lost 5, with 5 bases in between. CDR1 SNHLY and CDR2 FYNNEI come from the germline V gene. This CDR3 spans 12 amino acids. CDR3 DNA: TGTGCCAGCAGTGAAGGGTTGACTGAAGCTTTCTTT. Translation gives CASSEGLTEAFF.

The chain carries TRBV19 and TRBJ2-7; maybe TRBD1 (6 bases). Germline V gives CDR1 LNHDA, CDR2 SQIVND (reference sequence). The CDR3 spans 14 residues. The germline V and J ends were trimmed by 3 bases and 4 bases, with 13 bases remaining between them. Here the CDR3 reads CASSIRGGRYEQYF. The CDR3, as DNA: TGTGCCAGTAGTATCCGAGGGGGAAGATACGAGCAGTACTTC.

This clone showed up just once. The chain recombines TRBV28 with TRBJ1-1; possibly TRBD1 for D (5 bases). Deletions cut 5 bases from V and 1 base from J, with 14 bases between. From germline, CDR1 is MDHEN and CDR2 SYDVKM. The CDR3 runs to 15 residues. CDR3 sequence: CASSPEGQGNTEAFF. The CDR3 coding sequence is TGTGCCAGCAGTCCTGAAGGGCAGGGGAACACTGAAGCTTTCTTT.

V usage is TRBV18 and J usage is TRBJ1-2; TRBD1 aligns across 10 bases. The V gene's germline CDR1 is KGHSH and CDR2 LQKENI. The CDR3 loop spans 14 amino acids. V lost 3 bases, J lost 6 bases, and 4 bases stayed unmatched. The CDR3 region is CASSPGTGENGYTF. CDR3 DNA: TGTGCCAGCTCACCCGGGACAGGGGAGAATGGCTACACCTTC.

The chain carries TRBV9 and TRBJ1-1; 7 nucleotides align to TRBD1. The CDR3 runs 15 residues. V was clipped by 3 bases and J by 5 bases; unmatched bases: 10. Looked up from germline, CDR1 is SGDLS and CDR2 is YYNGEE. The CDR3 sequence is CASSEPTGRATEAFF. For the CDR3, the DNA is TGTGCCAGCAGCGAGCCGACAGGGCGGGCGACTGAAGCTTTCTTT.